Listed below are T cell receptor beta chains from one sample, sequenced in a study of radiotherapy plus CTLA-4 blockade in lung cancer. Data came from immunoSEQ multiplex PCR; TCRdb stores just in-frame clones and leaves some out. This table holds 40,000 to 45,000 clones, approximately 68% found once. Material: peripheral blood, obtained from a patient treated with radiotherapy plus ipilimumab. The receptors were gathered from a human donor with non-small cell lung cancer who had stable disease on radiotherapy plus ipilimumab. Both conserved end residues are part of each CDR3. The D gene is left open where the match is weak.

d_call	v_call	cdr3_length	j_call	cdr3_aa
.	TRBV5-1	14	TRBJ2-7	CASSLRQGWYEQYF
TRBD2	TRBV29-1	13	TRBJ2-1	CSVRRGSYNEQFF
.	TRBV14	16	TRBJ1-6	CASSQVYSLRNSPLHF
.	TRBV18	12	TRBJ2-5	CASSPGHHGQDF
.	TRBV5-1	13	TRBJ1-1	CASSLVGDTEAFF
.	TRBV11-3	16	TRBJ2-1	CASSLWAGSSYNEQFF
.	TRBV18	14	TRBJ2-5	CASSPDRRQETQYF
TRBD1	TRBV29-1	14	TRBJ2-1	CSVGQGFASGEQFF
.	TRBV4-1	14	TRBJ1-2	CASSPTRGAYGYTF
.	TRBV7-9	11	TRBJ1-4	CASSSSGVLFF
TRBD1	TRBV15	14	TRBJ2-2	CATSSLGGDGELFF
.	TRBV30	11	TRBJ2-7	CAWATAYEQYF
TRBD1	TRBV7-8	15	TRBJ2-3	CASSLGDRATDTQYF
.	TRBV30	14	TRBJ2-7	CAWSPDTLSYEQYF
.	TRBV30	12	TRBJ1-2	CAWSTGRSRDTF